This entry lists 8 T cell receptor beta chains sequenced from one sample in a study of shared clonotypes between healthy human individuals. Libraries were prepared by immunoSEQ multiplex PCR; TCRdb keeps only in-frame clonotypes and omits some of them. The sample records about 2 million clones, about 95% being singletons. The naive CD8 subset, CD45RO-negative cells positively selected for CCR7, excluded terminally differentiated effector memory CD45RA+ cells. Sequencing was carried out using naive CD8+ T cells sorted from blood. The source is a man between 18 and 29 years old in good health.

V is TRBV4-3 and J is TRBJ2-7; D might be TRBD1 or TRBD2, each matching 5 bases. Germline CDR1 is LGHNA and CDR2 is YSLEER. The CDR3 is 15 amino acids. The germline V and J ends were trimmed by 1 base and 2 bases, with 12 bases remaining between them. In DNA form, the CDR3 reads TGCGCCAGCAGCCAAGCTTGGGACCCAACCTACGAGCAGTACTTC. Translating it yields CASSQAWDPTYEQYF.

The chain links TRBV4-1 to TRBJ2-5, with D tentatively TRBD1 or TRBD2 (8 bases each). Trimming shortened V by 3 bases and J by 7 bases, and 18 bases separated the two germline ends. The CDR3 has 15 amino acids. Per germline, CDR1 MGHRA and CDR2 YSYEKL. DNA of the CDR3: TGCGCCAGCAGCCATGGACAGGGTCTAGCGGGGACCCAGTACTTC. Residues: CASSHGQGLAGTQYF.

V gene TRBV7-9 combines with J gene TRBJ2-7, with D uncertain. Per germline, CDR1 SEHNR and CDR2 FQNEAQ (reference sequence). The CDR3 has 11 amino acids. With 6 bases removed from V and 2 bases from J, the gap between germline ends came to 5 bases. The CDR3 DNA follows: TGTGCCAGCAGTATGGCCTACGAGCAGTACTTC. This codes for CASSMAYEQYF.

The count of this clone is one. The V and J genes are TRBV4-1 and TRBJ2-1; D not certain. The CDR3 loop spans 14 amino acids. V dropped 1 base and J dropped 3 bases, with 7 bases sitting between them. Germline values: CDR1 MGHRA, CDR2 YSYEKL. Here the CDR3 DNA reads TGCGCCAGCAGCCAAGCCAAGGACTACAATGAGCAGTTCTTC. It is translated as CASSQAKDYNEQFF.

This clone was recorded once. V and J are TRBV2 and TRBJ2-2, with 10 bases aligning to TRBD2. Germline V gene data show CDR1 as SNHLY and CDR2 as FYNNEI. The V gene end was trimmed by 0 bases and the J gene end by 8 bases; junction bases not matched to a gene: 15. The CDR3 has 19 residues. Here the CDR3 DNA reads TGTGCCAGCAGTGAAGCGCTTCACTGGACTAGCGGACTGATGGGGGAGCTGTTTTTT. Translating gives CASSEALHWTSGLMGELFF.

The J gene is TRBJ1-1, the V gene TRBV11-2; the match to TRBD1 covers 8 bases. This CDR3 region has 12 residues. V lost 5 bases to trimming and J lost 11 bases; unmatched junction nucleotides: 7. Germline CDR1 is SGHAT and CDR2 is FQNNGV. The CDR3: CASSGQGVEAFF. The DNA of the CDR3 is TGTGCCAGCAGCGGACAGGGAGTCGAGGCTTTCTTT.

This chain joins TRBV4-1 and TRBJ2-7, with TRBD1 matching 7 bases. Germline CDR1 and CDR2: MGHRA and YSYEKL. This CDR3 contains 15 residues. V shed 2 bases and J 5 bases; nucleotides not matched to a gene: 9. CDR3 amino acids: CASSQLDRAQNEQYF. The CDR3 coding sequence is TGCGCCAGCAGCCAACTAGACAGGGCACAAAACGAGCAGTACTTC.

This rearrangement joins TRBV9 to TRBJ1-4, with 8 bases that match TRBD1. Germline V gene lookup returns CDR1 SGDLS and CDR2 YYNGEE. The CDR3 has 14 amino acids. The trim removed 3 bases at V and 8 bases at J, leaving 6 bases unmatched. CDR3 coding DNA: TGTGCCAGCAGCGGGGAGACAGGGGACGAAAAACTGTTTTTT. Its protein product is CASSGETGDEKLFF. Full variable domain (missing parts from reference TRBV9 and TRBJ1-4): DSGVTQTPKHLITATGQRVTLRCSPRSGDLSVYWYQQSLDQGLQFLIQYYNGEERAKGNILERFSAQQFPDLHSELNLSSLELGDSALYFCASSGETGDEKLFFGSGTQLSVL.